This TCR beta chain was sequenced in a study of graft-versus-host responses after intestinal transplantation. Study context: Those transplanted obtained multivisceral, liver-intestinal, or isolated intestinal grafts. Every one of the recipients received anti-thymocyte globulin induction and afterwards took tacrolimus and steroids for about 3 years. Overall study results and limits: There were GvH clones found in recipient marrow, and some of them appeared first in ileum or blood. Some patients had graft-donor T cell macrochimerism. In their allografts, the ratios of graft-versus-host to host-versus-graft T cell clones were high.

Using immunoSEQ multiplex PCR, the repertoire was profiled, and TCRdb retains in-frame clones only, with some absent. The table includes around 100,000 clones, less than 90% detected once. V was pared by 3 bases and J by 5 bases, with 7 bases between. CDR3 length: 13 amino acids. CDR1 and CDR2 (germline): MNHNS, SASEGT. To note about this clone: The antigen is not known.

The V and J genes are TRBV6-1 and TRBJ2-2; D is perhaps TRBD1 (5 bases). The sequence was collected from a human donor who was the organ donor for an intestinal transplant. The sample consisted of unstimulated CD4+ T cells sorted from spleen or lymph node cells, taken before transplant. CDR3 sequence (DNA): TGTGCCAGCAGTGAGAAGGGGACCGGGGAGCTGTTTTTT. Translated, it gives CASSEKGTGELFF.